The 16 T cell receptor beta chains given below trace back to one sample, sequenced in a study of cytomegalovirus exposure and HLA in healthy donors. PCR was performed using 60 Vbeta and 13 Jbeta primers. The table came from immunoSEQ multiplex PCR; TCRdb's copy has only in-frame clones and leaves some out. The table lists 150,000 to 200,000 clones. Material: PBMCs. These receptors were obtained from a man under 40 in good health and CMV-seronegative.

The J gene is TRBJ2-5, the V gene TRBV10-1; possibly TRBD1 for D (8 bases). Trimming stripped 6 bases from V and 2 bases from J, with 19 bases between. CDR1 is WNHNN and CDR2 is SYGVQD in the germline V gene (reference sequence). This CDR3 contains 16 residues. CDR3 protein: CASSPGGQGGQETQYF. The CDR3 DNA reads as TGCGCCAGCAGCCCCGGAGGACAGGGAGGGCAAGAGACCCAGTACTTC.

V usage is TRBV5-8 and J usage is TRBJ1-5; perhaps TRBD1 as D (6 bases). This CDR3 has 15 residues. Trimming left V 4 bases short and J 7 bases short, with 18 bases between. Per germline, CDR1 SGHTS and CDR2 YDEGEE. The CDR3 here is CASSPPSGVRQPQHF. DNA for the CDR3: TGTGCCAGCAGCCCCCCTTCAGGGGTACGGCAGCCCCAGCATTTT.

The V and J genes are TRBV7-3 and TRBJ2-3; weak D call: TRBD2 (7 bases). The V gene's germline CDR1 is SGHTA and CDR2 FQGTGA. V lost 4 bases, J lost 2 bases, and 16 bases lay in between. CDR3 length: 16 residues. This CDR3 reads CASSSTPGGPTDTQYF. As DNA, the CDR3 is TGTGCCAGCAGCTCTACTCCCGGGGGGCCCACAGATACGCAGTATTTT. Full variable domain (remainder filled in from reference TRBV7-3 and TRBJ2-3): GAGVSQTPSNKVTEKGKYVELRCDPISGHTALYWYRQSLGQGPEFLIYFQGTGAADDSGLPNDRFFAVRPEGSVSTLKIQRTERGDSAVYLCASSSTPGGPTDTQYFGPGTRLTVL.

V gene TRBV7-2 combines with J gene TRBJ2-7; D not resolved. The germline V gene encodes CDR1 SGHTA and CDR2 FQGNSA. Trimming removed 5 bases from V and 3 bases from J, with 11 bases in between. This CDR3 has 13 residues. CDR3 residues: CASSRSSFYEQYF. The DNA of the CDR3 is TGTGCCAGCAGCCGGAGCTCTTTCTACGAGCAGTACTTC.

The genes are TRBV6-4 and TRBJ2-3; 7 bases match TRBD1. This CDR3 region has 15 residues. Germline V gene lookup returns CDR1 MRHNA and CDR2 SNTAGT. V shed 2 bases, J shed 2 bases, and the junction held 4 bases outside the gene matches. The CDR3, as DNA: TGTGCCAGCAGTGACAACAGGGGTCTCACAGATACGCAGTATTTT. This codes for CASSDNRGLTDTQYF.

V and J are TRBV4-1 and TRBJ1-1; the D gene is possibly TRBD1 (6 bases). Germline CDR1 MGHRA, CDR2 YSYEKL. The germline V and J ends were trimmed by 4 bases and 1 base, with 10 bases remaining between them. This CDR3 contains 14 residues. The CDR3 here is CASSPGHPNTEAFF. The CDR3 DNA sequence: TGCGCCAGCAGCCCGGGACACCCGAACACTGAAGCTTTCTTT.

The V and J genes are TRBV5-1 and TRBJ1-4; TRBD1 might be the D (6 bases). This CDR3 has 11 amino acids. V was trimmed by 6 bases and J by 6 bases, leaving 6 bases between them. Germline V gene sequence: CDR1 SGHRS, CDR2 YFSETQ. As DNA, the CDR3 is TGCGCCAGCAAGGGGGATGAAAAACTGTTTTTT. Translation gives CASKGDEKLFF.

The chain couples TRBV7-7 to TRBJ2-7, with 10 bases lining up with TRBD1. Germline CDR1 SSHAT, CDR2 FNYEAQ (reference sequence). Trimming took 5 bases from V and 6 from J; bases not matched to a gene: 7. The CDR3 extends over 14 amino acids. The CDR3 region has the DNA TGTGCCAGCAGCCCGGGGACAGGGGAGGGCGAGCAGTACTTC. Protein sequence: CASSPGTGEGEQYF.

The V gene is TRBV6-5, the J gene TRBJ2-1, with D perhaps TRBD1 (5 bases). This CDR3 comprises 13 residues. The V end was cut by 0 bases, the J end by 7 bases, with 7 bases between. Germline V gene sequence: CDR1 MNHEY, CDR2 SVGAGI. The CDR3 DNA is TGTGCCAGCAGTTACTCTTGGACAAATGAGCAGTTCTTC. Residues: CASSYSWTNEQFF.

This CDR3 is CASSRPGDSYNEQFF. DNA of the CDR3: TGTGCCAGCAGCCGCCCGGGGGACTCCTACAATGAGCAGTTCTTC. The V and J genes are TRBV27 and TRBJ2-1; TRBD2 might be the D (6 bases). Germline CDR1 reads MNHEY; CDR2 reads SMNVEV (reference sequence). V was shortened by 6 bases and J by 0 bases, with 12 bases between the two germline ends. The CDR3 has 15 amino acids.

The chain recombines TRBV11-2 with TRBJ1-2, with a possible D match to TRBD1 (6 bases). V lost 5 bases and J 3 bases, leaving 7 bases between the germline ends. The CDR3 is made up of 12 amino acids. Per germline, CDR1 SGHAT and CDR2 FQNNGV. CDR3 in amino acids: CASSNRDYGYTF. CDR3 nucleotides: TGTGCCAGCAGCAACAGGGACTATGGCTACACCTTC.

The V call is TRBV27, the J call TRBJ1-2; the D is unclear. Germline loops: CDR1 MNHEY, CDR2 SMNVEV (reference sequence). This CDR3 has 14 amino acids. Deletions cut 3 bases from V and 4 bases from J, with 12 bases between. CDR3 region: CASSLKPVGYGYTF. The CDR3, as DNA: TGTGCCAGCAGTTTGAAGCCTGTCGGCTATGGCTACACCTTC.

The chain uses TRBV4-3 and TRBJ2-2, with TRBD2 matching over 10 bases. The CDR3 consists of 17 residues. Germline V gene sequence: CDR1 LGHNA, CDR2 YSLEER. Germline trimming cut 1 base from V and 7 bases from J; bases unmatched to any gene: 9. This chain's CDR3 is CASSQAPSGSNVGELFF. CDR3 sequence (DNA): TGCGCCAGCAGCCAAGCTCCTAGCGGGAGCAATGTCGGGGAGCTGTTTTTT.

The gene calls are TRBV5-4 and TRBJ2-1, with 12 bases fitting TRBD2. V trimming: 0 bases; J trimming: 5 bases; junction bases outside the gene matches: 6. From germline, CDR1 is SGHNT and CDR2 YYREEE (reference sequence). CDR3 length: 17 residues. CDR3 sequence: CASSLAGTSGRNNEQFF. The DNA of the CDR3 is TGTGCCAGCAGCTTGGCCGGGACTAGCGGGCGCAACAATGAGCAGTTCTTC.

The J gene is TRBJ1-5, the V gene TRBV14; D is perhaps TRBD1 (6 bases). Germline lookup yields CDR1 SGHDN and CDR2 FVKESK. The CDR3 spans 14 residues. V shed 5 bases and J shed 6 bases, with 14 bases lying between them. The CDR3 sequence: CASSKGGGSQPQHF. CDR3 DNA sequence: TGTGCCAGCAGCAAGGGGGGGGGAAGTCAGCCCCAGCATTTT. The variable domain in full, with the rest retrieved from reference TRBV14 and TRBJ1-5, is EAGVTQFPSHSVIEKGQTVTLRCDPISGHDNLYWYRRVMGKEIKFLLHFVKESKQDESGMPNNRFLAERTGGTYSTLKVQPAELEDSGVYFCASSKGGGSQPQHFGDGTRLSIL.

The chain combines TRBV4-2 with TRBJ2-7, with TRBD2 identical over 11 bases. With 2 bases clipped from V and 4 bases from J, the junction kept 7 bases outside the gene matches. Germline V lookup: CDR1 LGHNA, CDR2 YNFKEQ. CDR3 length: 16 residues. In nucleotides, the CDR3 is TGTGCCAGCAGCCAACCCGGGACTAGCGGTTTTTACGAGCAGTACTTC. As protein: CASSQPGTSGFYEQYF.